What follows is one T cell receptor beta chain and its context. The sample comes from a study of T cell responses to AZD1222 COVID-19 vaccine. Assay: immunoSEQ multiplex PCR; the TCRdb copy retains only in-frame clones and omits some. The sample carries under 150,000 clones, about 90% recorded once. This clonotype was obtained from an adult in good health. Source: peripheral blood, taken on day 0 of AZD1222 vaccination.

CDR3 sequence: CASSSASTDTQYF. CDR3 DNA sequence: TGTGCCAGCAGTAGTGCGAGCACAGATACGCAGTATTTT. The gene calls are TRBV28 and TRBJ2-3; D is unclear. Germline V lookup: CDR1 MDHEN, CDR2 SYDVKM. The CDR3 totals 13 residues. Between the trimmed V and J ends, which lost 5 bases and 0 bases, there was a span of 6 bases.